This T cell receptor beta chain was sequenced for a study of blood T cell repertoires in COVID-19. V was cut by 0 bases and J by 6 bases, with 9 bases left in between. The CDR3 runs to 13 residues. CDR1 and CDR2 from the germline V gene are SGHNT and YYREEE (reference sequence). Measured with immunoSEQ multiplex PCR; TCRdb has only the in-frame clones, and not every one. Of approximately 230,000 clones in the sample, 88% are singletons; the top ten hold 2% to 2.5%. V and J are TRBV5-4 and TRBJ1-1; unclear D gene. This sequence was found in a middle-aged woman who had recovered from COVID-19. The sample was peripheral blood. DNA of the CDR3: TGTGCCAGCAGCTTGGGGAGTTTCTCTGAAGCTTTCTTT. Its translation is CASSLGSFSEAFF.